This T cell receptor (beta chain) appears in the sequencing data of a study of T cell responses to AZD1222 COVID-19 vaccine. TCRdb's table, derived via immunoSEQ multiplex PCR, lists solely in-frame clones and lacks some. Here the sample spans approximately 200,000 clones, around 94% being singletons. V dropped 6 bases and J dropped 6; count of bases not matched to a gene: 3. There are 13 residues in the CDR3. From germline, CDR1 is MDHEN and CDR2 SYDVKM. The study, taken as a whole, reports: At baseline, seropositivity was found in only 5 to 7 AZD1222 recipients. There were mostly white British donors and more females than males, and clonal diversity was possibly underestimated.

On this clone: The antigen remains unidentified.

This TCR was sampled from an adult who received the MenACWY meningococcal vaccine as a control. The chain uses TRBV28 and TRBJ1-4; 8 nucleotides agree with TRBD1. Sequencing was performed on peripheral blood, taken 28 days after the second dose of the MenACWY control vaccine. The CDR3 DNA reads TGTGCCAGCAGCCCGGGACAGGATGAAAAACTGTTTTTT. Protein product: CASSPGQDEKLFF.